This record concerns one TCR beta chain sequence. These data originate in a study of blood T cell repertoires in COVID-19. In the study overall: The origin of the acute and convalescent COVID-19 samples was the United States, Italy and Spain. T cells, B-cell-depleted T cells, or PBMCs supplied cDNA or gDNA.

Study processing details: How many nucleated cells were present was estimated from reference gene primer amplification. The repertoire was sequenced with immunoSEQ multiplex PCR; TCRdb's copy has only in-frame clones and lacks some. That table furnishes V, J and clone size, whereas the DNA furnished D and trimming. The sample comprises roughly 250,000 clones, over 75% of which are singletons, and approximately 2.2% rests with the top ten. Sequencing was done on a sample of peripheral blood. This clonotype originated in a woman in her 40s who had recovered from COVID-19.

CDR3 protein: CASSQAGGYGYTF. CDR3 coding DNA: TGTGCCAGCAGCCAGGCAGGGGGTTATGGCTACACCTTC. This sequence joins TRBV3-1 (or the pseudogene TRBV3-2) and TRBJ1-2; 7 bases map to TRBD1. This CDR3 has 13 residues. Unmatched junction bases numbered 3, after V lost 3 bases and J lost 5 bases. Germline-derived CDR1 and CDR2 are LGHDT and YNNKEL (reference sequence).